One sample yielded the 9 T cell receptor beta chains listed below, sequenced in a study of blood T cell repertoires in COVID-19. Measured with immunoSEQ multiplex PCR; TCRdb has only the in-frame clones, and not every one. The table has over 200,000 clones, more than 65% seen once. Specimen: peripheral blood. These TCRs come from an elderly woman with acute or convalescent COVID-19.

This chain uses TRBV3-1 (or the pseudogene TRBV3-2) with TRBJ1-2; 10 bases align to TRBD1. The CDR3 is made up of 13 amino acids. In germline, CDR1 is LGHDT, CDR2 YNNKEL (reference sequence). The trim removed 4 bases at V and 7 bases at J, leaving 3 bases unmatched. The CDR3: CASSLGQGSGYTF. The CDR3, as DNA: TGTGCCAGCAGCCTGGGACAGGGGAGTGGCTACACCTTC.

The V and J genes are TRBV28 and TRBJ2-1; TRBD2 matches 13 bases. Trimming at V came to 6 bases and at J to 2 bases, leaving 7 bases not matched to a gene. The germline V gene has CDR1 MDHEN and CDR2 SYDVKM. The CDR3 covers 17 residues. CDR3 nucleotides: TGTGCCAGCAGCCCCCAGGGACTAGCGGGACCCTACAATGAGCAGTTCTTC. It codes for CASSPQGLAGPYNEQFF.

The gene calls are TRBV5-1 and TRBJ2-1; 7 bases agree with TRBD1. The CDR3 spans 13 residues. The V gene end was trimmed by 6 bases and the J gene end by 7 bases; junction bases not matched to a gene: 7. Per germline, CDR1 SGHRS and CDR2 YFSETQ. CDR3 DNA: TGCGCCAGCACCCTATTACAGGGGAATGAGCAGTTCTTC. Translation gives CASTLLQGNEQFF.

CDR3 sequence (DNA): TGTGCCATCCCCAGTCGCGGGGCCCCGAACACCGGGGAGCTGTTTTTT. This encodes CAIPSRGAPNTGELFF. The chain links TRBV10-3 to TRBJ2-2, with a possible D match to TRBD2 (6 bases). With 8 bases removed from V and 0 bases from J, the gap between germline ends came to 16 bases. Looked up from germline, CDR1 is ENHRY and CDR2 is SYGVKD. This CDR3 has 16 amino acids.

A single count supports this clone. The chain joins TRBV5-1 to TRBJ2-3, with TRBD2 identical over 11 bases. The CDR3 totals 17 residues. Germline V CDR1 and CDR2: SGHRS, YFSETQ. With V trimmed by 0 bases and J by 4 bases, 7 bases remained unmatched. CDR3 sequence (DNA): TGCGCCAGCAGCTTGGTAGCGGGGGGGCGTGCTTCAGATACGCAGTATTTT. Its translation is CASSLVAGGRASDTQYF.

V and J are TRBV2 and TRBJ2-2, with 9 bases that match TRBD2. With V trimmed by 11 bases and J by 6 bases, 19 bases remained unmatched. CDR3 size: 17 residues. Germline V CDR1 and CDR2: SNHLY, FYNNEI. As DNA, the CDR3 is TGTGCCTCGAAGGGTGATAGCGGGGGTTTTTGGGCCGGGGAGCTGTTTTTT. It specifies CASKGDSGGFWAGELFF.

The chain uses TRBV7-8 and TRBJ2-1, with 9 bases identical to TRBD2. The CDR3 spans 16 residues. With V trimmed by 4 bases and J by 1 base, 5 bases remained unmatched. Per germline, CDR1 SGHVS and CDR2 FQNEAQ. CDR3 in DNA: TGTGCCAGCAGCTCGTTAGCGGGAGCATCCTACAATGAGCAGTTCTTC. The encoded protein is CASSSLAGASYNEQFF.

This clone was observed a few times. The chain's CDR3 is CASSRGQGYQPQHF. The CDR3 DNA follows: TGTGCCAGCAGCCGAGGACAGGGCTATCAGCCCCAGCATTTT. The V call is TRBV6-5, the J call TRBJ1-5; TRBD1 agrees at 8 bases. The V and J ends lost 6 bases and 5 bases, in that order; junction bases with no gene match: 6. This CDR3 is built from 14 residues. Germline CDR1 MNHEY, CDR2 SVGAGI.

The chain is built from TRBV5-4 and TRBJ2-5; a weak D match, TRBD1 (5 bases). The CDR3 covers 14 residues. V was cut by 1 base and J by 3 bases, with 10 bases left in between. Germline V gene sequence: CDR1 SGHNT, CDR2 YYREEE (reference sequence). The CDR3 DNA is TGTGCCAGCAGCTTGCAGGGTGGGGAAGAGACCCAGTACTTC. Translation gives CASSLQGGEETQYF.